This entry features one TCR beta chain sequence. This CDR3 is 16 amino acids long. Deletions cut 3 bases from V and 0 bases from J, with 12 bases between. CDR1 and CDR2 (germline): GTSNPN, SVGIG (reference sequence). Survey-level TCR beta sequencing used the immunoSEQ assay. Sequencing was performed with immunoSEQ multiplex PCR; in TCRdb, only in-frame clones are kept and a portion is missing. Counted here are around 54,000 clones, more than 80% occurring once; the ten biggest clones make up around 10%. The sequence derives from a man aged 35-49 years with rheumatoid arthritis. The chain uses TRBV30 and TRBJ2-6, with D unclear. The sample taken for sequencing was PBMCs. The CDR3 protein is CAWSRYRSSGANVLTF. In nucleotides, the CDR3 is TGTGCCTGGAGCCGCTACAGAAGCTCTGGGGCCAACGTCCTGACTTTC.